The 13 T cell receptor beta chains below come from one sample, sequenced in a study of T-cell memory formation after mild COVID-19 (dated by TCRdb to the early 2020s). The protocol used for the library was 5' RACE. Sequencing instrument: Illumina NovaSeq 6000. The public sequencing data were trimmed at Q25 with fastp and processed into clonotypes with MiXCR by TCRdb, which kept only in-frame beta chains. Every entry covers one CDR3 protein and lists the most common genes and DNA from its rows. In all, the sample holds approximately 350,000 distinct CDR3 sequences, and 28% of those were seen once. The ten largest account for roughly 14% of the sample. The specimen sequenced was PBMCs or a T cell subset sorted from them (not recorded which). The receptor source for this set is an adult woman who had mild COVID-19 (a few samples of this study predate the infection). The sample titles of this study are shuffled in the database, so cell type and time point are left out; the donor was told from shared clones.

This clonotype came up a few times. This chain connects TRBV6-6 to TRBJ2-5; 8 bases align to TRBD1. Germline CDR1 and CDR2: MNHNY and SVGAGI (reference sequence). The CDR3 length is 12 residues. J gave up 9 bases and V 5 bases, and 5 bases lay outside the gene matches. CDR3 sequence reads: CASSAGGGSQYF. The CDR3 DNA sequence: TGTGCCAGCAGTGCAGGGGGCGGGTCCCAGTACTTC.

This clonotype was seen a few times. The V and J genes are TRBV29-1 and TRBJ2-7, with 8 nucleotides matching TRBD2. Germline V gene sequence: CDR1 SQVTM, CDR2 ANQGSEA. The CDR3 is 15 residues long. V lost 1 base and J lost 2; bases outside the gene matches: 7. The CDR3 nucleotides are TGCAGCGTTGAAGTCACGACTAGCGCAGCCTACGAGCAGTACTTC. Translation: CSVEVTTSAAYEQYF.

This chain connects TRBV6-1 to TRBJ1-2; 7 bases fit TRBD1. J was trimmed by 9 bases and V by 1 base; bases with no gene match: 8. CDR3 length: 14 amino acids. Germline CDR1 is MNHNS and CDR2 is SASEGT. The CDR3 coding sequence is TGTGCCAGCAGTGAAGAATCAGGGGGTCTGAGCTACACCTTC. This gives the protein CASSEESGGLSYTF.

The chain is built from TRBV6-6 and TRBJ2-1; TRBD2 matches at 9 bases. The CDR3 has 15 residues. The V gene end was trimmed by 1 base and the J gene end by 3 bases; junction bases not matched to a gene: 1. CDR1 and CDR2 from the germline V gene are MNHNY and SVGAGI (reference sequence). As DNA, the CDR3 is TGTGCCAGCAGTTACTTACTAGCGGGCTACAATGAGCAGTTCTTC. As protein: CASSYLLAGYNEQFF.

V is TRBV3-1 and J is TRBJ2-1; the D gene is possibly TRBD2 (5 bases). Per germline, CDR1 LGHDT and CDR2 YNNKEL (reference sequence). This CDR3 is built from 15 residues. Trimming removed 4 bases at V and 9 bases at J, with 19 bases between. The CDR3 spells CASSPLGLSWGEQFF. The CDR3 DNA is TGTGCCAGCAGCCCATTAGGACTCTCGTGGGGTGAGCAGTTCTTC.

This sequence joins TRBV13 and TRBJ2-7; possible D gene TRBD2, 6 bases. This CDR3 is built from 15 residues. V lost 2 bases and J lost 2, with 13 bases in between. The germline V gene encodes CDR1 PRHDT and CDR2 FYEKMQ (reference sequence). In DNA form, the CDR3 reads TGTGCCAGCAGCTTATGGGGGGTAAAGACCTACGAGCAGTACTTC. It encodes CASSLWGVKTYEQYF.

This rearrangement joins TRBV5-1 to TRBJ2-6; no clear D gene. V shed 5 bases and J shed 0 bases, with 6 bases lying between them. This CDR3 has 14 residues. Germline CDR1 and CDR2: SGHRS and YFSETQ. CDR3 region: CASSETSGANVLTF. CDR3 sequence (DNA): TGCGCCAGCAGTGAAACCTCTGGGGCCAACGTCCTGACTTTC.

This chain connects TRBV12-3 or TRBV12-4 to TRBJ1-1; 12 nucleotides line up with TRBD1. The V segment lost 4 bases and the J segment 10 bases; nucleotides outside the gene matches: 4. The CDR3 totals 13 residues. This chain's CDR3 is CASSWDRGRPAFF. The CDR3 bases are TGTGCCAGCAGTTGGGACAGGGGGCGTCCAGCTTTCTTT.

This clonotype was seen just once. V gene TRBV25-1 combines with J gene TRBJ1-2; 10 nucleotides align to TRBD1. Germline V gene sequence: CDR1 MGHDK, CDR2 SYGVNS. This CDR3 is 18 amino acids long. The V segment lost 6 bases and the J segment 8 bases; nucleotides outside the gene matches: 21. DNA for the CDR3: TGTGCCAGCAGCGAGACTGGCGGACAGGGGGAAGGCGTAAGCGGCTACACCTTC. Translated: CASSETGGQGEGVSGYTF.

The rearrangement uses TRBV15 and TRBJ2-3, with D perhaps TRBD2 (5 bases). CDR3 size: 17 residues. The ends were cut back, 2 bases at V and 3 bases at J, with 18 bases in the middle. Germline loops: CDR1 LNHNV, CDR2 YYDKDF (reference sequence). CDR3 loop: CATSRQFGAELTDTQYF. As DNA, the CDR3 is TGTGCCACCAGCAGACAATTTGGAGCGGAGTTAACAGATACGCAGTATTTT.

This clonotype has at least ten counts. This chain joins TRBV11-2 and TRBJ2-1, with TRBD2 identical over 11 bases. CDR3 length: 17 amino acids. Germline V gives CDR1 SGHAT, CDR2 FQNNGV. Trimming removed 0 bases from V and 5 bases from J; junction bases left unmatched: 6. DNA for the CDR3: TGTGCCAGCAGCTTAGAAATACTAGCGGGGGCTAACAATGAGCAGTTCTTC. Its translation: CASSLEILAGANNEQFF.

This chain links TRBV7-3 with TRBJ1-1; the D gene is possibly TRBD1 (6 bases). Germline assignment: CDR1 SGHTA and CDR2 FQGTGA. The CDR3 totals 15 residues. V lost 5 bases and J 2 bases, leaving 15 bases between the germline ends. CDR3 loop: CASSRSGGLNTEAFF. The DNA of the CDR3 is TGTGCCAGCAGCCGTAGCGGGGGCCTAAACACTGAAGCTTTCTTT.

This clonotype was seen only a few times. This chain joins TRBV6-1 and TRBJ2-5; TRBD1 might be the D (6 bases). Germline CDR1 is MNHNS and CDR2 is SASEGT. Trimming took off 8 bases at V and 5 bases at J, with 21 bases between the two ends. CDR3 size: 15 residues. The CDR3 protein is CASSLSRGKGETQYF. The CDR3 DNA follows: TGTGCCAGCTCTCTTAGCAGGGGAAAGGGGGAGACCCAGTACTTC.